The TCR beta chain under discussion was sequenced for a study of Ad26.COV2.S vaccination and SARS-CoV-2 variants. Study-level information: Doses of Ad26.COV2.S were injected into muscle once or twice, 56 days apart. Points from the study as a whole: Analyses that measured TCR breadth and depth may have underestimated total T cell responses.

A word on this clone: Its antigen is not identified. This sample includes further DNA sequences coding for the same CDR3.

Only in-frame clones appear in the TCRdb table, and some are missing; sequencing was by immunoSEQ multiplex PCR. The data hold around 320,000 clones, with just under 85% observed a single time. Treatment here: roughly 20 received Ad26.COV2.S at low or high dose, single or two shots; several received placebo; per-sample allocation not given. Specimen acquisition occurred on day 63 following the initial vaccine or placebo injection. In Boston, the donor was an adult between 18-55 years of age. Looked up from germline, CDR1 is LGHDT and CDR2 is YNNKEL (reference sequence). This CDR3 contains 14 residues. The V end was cut by 0 bases, the J end by 2 bases, with 4 bases between.

The origin of this receptor is a person aged 18-65 years who received the Ad26.COV2.S COVID-19 vaccine or a placebo. The source material was peripheral blood, sampled in a trial of Ad26.COV2.S vaccine versus placebo. The gene calls are TRBV3-1 (or the pseudogene TRBV3-2) and TRBJ2-2, with D uncertain. CDR3 sequence: CASSQDLNTGELFF. CDR3 DNA: TGTGCCAGCAGCCAAGATCTTAACACCGGGGAGCTGTTTTTT.